This T cell receptor beta chain was captured by sequencing in a study of human T cells and chemical hapten exposure. On the study more broadly: For sensitization, 2% DPC was applied to an approximately 2 cm by approximately 2 cm patch of upper inner arm skin. The scalp of each patient received a weekly diphenylcyclopropenone dose for the full approximately 26-week study.

Indicated time point: pre-sensitization, week 0. The treatment: therapeutic diphenylcyclopropenone sensitization with weekly scalp DPC. Methods used by the authors: TCRs per sample had a median of roughly 93,000 and ranged from about 20,000 to 750,000. TCRdb fed the RACE reads into MiXCR, producing one record per CDR3 protein. These V and J calls rely on TCRdb rather than the paper's analysis. Of 180,000 or so distinct CDR3 sequences listed, just under 30% were seen once; the top ten hold less than 3.5%. This CDR3 has 12 residues. Germline V CDR1 and CDR2: MDHEN, SYDVKM. V was shortened by 4 bases and J by 3 bases, with 7 bases between the two germline ends. This clonotype was detected a few times.

The chain carries TRBV28 and TRBJ2-7, with D possibly being TRBD2 (6 bases). The sample was whole blood, taken in connection with sensitization to the hapten diphenylcyclopropenone (DPC). The clonotype originates from a woman between 25 and 40 years old with alopecia areata. Some clones in this sample may be carry-over from other donors' samples. The CDR3: CASSSGSYEQYF. As DNA, the CDR3 is TGTGCCAGCAGTTCCGGGAGCTACGAGCAGTACTTC.